The subject of this entry is one T cell receptor (beta chain). This PCR relied on a set of 60 Vbeta primers and 13 Jbeta primers. Sequenced by immunoSEQ multiplex PCR; TCRdb stores in-frame clones only, minus some. The repertoire holds about 210,000 clones, with 75% to 90% as singletons. The sample is drawn from a study of cytomegalovirus exposure and HLA in healthy donors. Sequenced input: PBMCs. This TCR was sampled from a woman younger than 45 in good health and CMV-seronegative.

In DNA, the CDR3 is TGCGCCAGCAGCTTAAACCCATCGTCGGTTTCCGGGTACTTC. Translation gives CASSLNPSSVSGYF. The chain couples TRBV5-1 to TRBJ2-7; no clear D. CDR3 length: 14 amino acids. Germline CDR1 and CDR2: SGHRS and YFSETQ. Trimming pared 2 bases from V and 12 bases from J, leaving 21 bases between.